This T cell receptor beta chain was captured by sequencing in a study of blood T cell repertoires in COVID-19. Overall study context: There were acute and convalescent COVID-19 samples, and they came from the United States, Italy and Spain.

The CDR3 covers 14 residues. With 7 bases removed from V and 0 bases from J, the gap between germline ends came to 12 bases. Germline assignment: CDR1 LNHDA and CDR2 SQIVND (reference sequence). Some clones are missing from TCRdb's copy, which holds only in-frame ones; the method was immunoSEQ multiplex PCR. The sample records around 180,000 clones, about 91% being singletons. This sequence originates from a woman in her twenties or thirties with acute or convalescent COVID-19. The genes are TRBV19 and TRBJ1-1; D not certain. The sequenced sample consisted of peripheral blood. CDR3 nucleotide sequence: TGTGCCAGTACCACCGGGAAGATGAACACTGAAGCTTTCTTT. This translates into CASTTGKMNTEAFF.